Given below is one T cell receptor (beta chain) in context. This entry is derived from a study of blood T cell repertoires in COVID-19. Overall study: Whether acute or convalescent, the COVID-19 samples came from the United States, Italy and Spain.

V lost 1 base to trimming and J lost 8 bases; unmatched junction nucleotides: 7. Looked up from germline, CDR1 is MGHRA and CDR2 is YSYEKL. The CDR3 covers 17 residues. Here immunoSEQ multiplex PCR was the method, and the copy in TCRdb shows in-frame clones only, minus some. This sample has 95,000 to 150,000 clones, with under 80% found just once. The material sequenced was peripheral blood. The source is a man aged 70-80 years with acute or convalescent COVID-19. The gene calls are TRBV4-1 and TRBJ2-5; TRBD2 agrees at 16 bases. The CDR3 region is CASSQGGTSGGAKTQYF. The CDR3 DNA follows: TGCGCCAGCAGCCAAGGCGGGACTAGCGGGGGGGCTAAAACCCAGTACTTC.